Listed below are T cell receptor beta chains from one sample, sequenced in a study of T cell responses to AZD1222 COVID-19 vaccine. Method: immunoSEQ multiplex PCR; TCRdb's copy keeps in-frame clones and lacks some. The sample records under 200,000 clones, 94% being singletons. Here the sequenced sample was peripheral blood, taken on day 0 of AZD1222 vaccination. These receptor sequences come from an adult in good health. Each CDR3 is given with its conserved first and last residue. Fields, in order: D gene, J gene, clone size, V gene, CDR3 protein, CDR3 DNA. The D gene is left open where the match is weak. Only part of the rows carry a size: once, few, many, or a class if the clone is expanded.

TRBD2 TRBJ2-1 . TRBV5-6 CASSPSGTSGSYEQFF TGTGCCAGCAGCCCTAGCGGCACTAGCGGGAGTTATGAGCAGTTCTTC
. TRBJ1-2 . TRBV7-8 CASSLPPGGYTF TGTGCCAGCAGCTTACCCCCAGGGGGCTACACCTTC
TRBD1 TRBJ1-2 . TRBV4-1 CASRLRGGQREGYGYTF TGCGCCAGCAGATTAAGAGGGGGACAGAGGGAAGGATATGGCTACACCTTC
. TRBJ2-2 . TRBV9 CASSVDSLLATGELFF TGTGCCAGCAGCGTAGACTCTCTCCTTGCAACCGGGGAGCTGTTTTTT
TRBD1 TRBJ2-7 . TRBV10-3 CATDRDGEQYF TGTGCCACCGACAGGGACGGCGAGCAGTACTTC
. TRBJ1-1 once TRBV27 CASRFVTEAFF TGTGCCAGCAGGTTCGTAACTGAAGCTTTCTTT
TRBD1 TRBJ1-1 . TRBV5-4 CASSATGTGRGEAFF TGTGCCAGCAGCGCAACCGGGACAGGGCGGGGTGAAGCTTTCTTT
TRBD1 TRBJ1-3 . TRBV15 CATSRARDRGGNTIYF TGTGCCACCAGCAGAGCCCGTGACAGGGGGGGAAACACCATATATTTT
. TRBJ1-6 . TRBV24-1 CATSDLNNSPLHF TGTGCCACCAGTGACTTGAATAATTCACCCCTCCACTTT
TRBD1 TRBJ2-1 . TRBV19 CASHPKTMDRSEQFF TGTGCCAGTCACCCAAAGACAATGGACAGGTCGGAGCAGTTCTTC
. TRBJ2-7 . TRBV5-1 CASSLAQDRTYEQYF TGCGCCAGCAGCTTGGCCCAGGACAGAACCTACGAGCAGTACTTC
. TRBJ1-5 once TRBV19 CASSSPKGPYSNQPQHF TGTGCCAGTAGTTCCCCCAAAGGCCCATATAGCAATCAGCCCCAGCATTTT
. TRBJ2-3 . TRBV21-1 CASSNGQASGAWYTQYF TGTGCCAGCAGCAATGGGCAGGCTAGCGGGGCCTGGTATACGCAGTATTTT
. TRBJ1-5 few TRBV30 CAWSVQGRGNNQPQHF TGTGCCTGGAGTGTCCAGGGGAGAGGAAACAATCAGCCCCAGCATTTT
. TRBJ1-5 . TRBV27 CASSLMDGNNQPQHF TGTGCCAGCAGTTTAATGGACGGGAACAATCAGCCCCAGCATTTT
. TRBJ2-7 . TRBV2 CASFRSGLYEQYF TGTGCCAGCTTCAGGTCGGGACTCTACGAGCAGTACTTC
TRBD1 TRBJ2-1 . TRBV5-1 CASSLGGTGLRNEQFF TGCGCCAGCAGCTTGGGAGGGACAGGGCTTAGAAATGAGCAGTTCTTC
TRBD1 TRBJ2-2 . TRBV10-3 CAIRQGGEELFF TGTGCCATCCGACAGGGCGGCGAGGAGCTGTTTTTT
. TRBJ1-2 . TRBV7-9 CASSLEAIPNYGYTF TGTGCCAGCAGCTTAGAGGCAATCCCTAACTATGGCTACACCTTC
. TRBJ1-1 . TRBV19 CATSRGTEAFF TGTGCCACTTCCAGGGGCACTGAAGCTTTCTTT
. TRBJ1-1 once TRBV20-1 CSASAAGQAFF TGCAGTGCTAGCGCCGCGGGACAAGCTTTCTTT
. TRBJ1-1 . TRBV5-5 CASEGGTEAFF TGTGCCAGCGAAGGGGGCACTGAAGCTTTCTTT
. TRBJ2-5 once TRBV11-2 CASSSRGETQYF TGTGCCAGCAGCTCCCGTGGCGAGACCCAGTACTTC
. TRBJ2-3 once TRBV29-1 CSVGGYTQYF TGCAGCGTTGGGGGATATACGCAGTATTTT
TRBD1 TRBJ2-2 . TRBV18 CASSNQQGSGELFF TGTGCCAGCTCAAACCAACAGGGGTCCGGGGAGCTGTTTTTT
TRBD1 TRBJ1-2 . TRBV5-8 CASSQGQVYGYTF TGTGCCAGCAGCCAGGGACAGGTCTATGGCTACACCTTC
TRBD1 TRBJ1-2 . TRBV4-1 CASSQETGTGSFIGGYTF TGCGCCAGCAGCCAAGAAACCGGGACAGGGAGTTTTATAGGTGGCTACACCTTC
. TRBJ2-7 . TRBV5-4 CASSLDYLIYEQYF TGTGCCAGCAGCTTGGACTACCTGATCTACGAGCAGTACTTC
TRBD1 TRBJ2-1 . TRBV24-1 CATSATGGSDEQFF TGTGCCACCAGTGCGACAGGGGGCTCAGATGAGCAGTTCTTC
. TRBJ1-6 . TRBV7-9 CASSARNSPLHF TGTGCCAGCAGCGCGCGAAATTCACCCCTCCACTTT
. TRBJ2-2 . TRBV19 CASSSLLNTGELFF TGTGCCAGTAGTAGTTTACTGAACACCGGGGAGCTGTTTTTT
TRBD1 TRBJ1-1 . TRBV15 CATSRDRDRAGTEAFF TGTGCCACCAGCAGAGATCGGGACAGGGCGGGCACTGAAGCTTTCTTT
. TRBJ2-1 . TRBV11-3 CASSPGGREHHEQFF TGTGCCAGCAGCCCCGGGGGGCGGGAGCATCATGAGCAGTTCTTC
. TRBJ1-1 . TRBV30 CAWSVDRNTEAFF TGTGCCTGGAGTGTAGATAGGAACACTGAAGCTTTCTTT
. TRBJ1-3 . TRBV3-1/TRBV3-2 CASSQDMGSGNTIYF TGTGCCAGCAGCCAAGACATGGGCTCTGGAAACACCATATATTTT
. TRBJ1-2 . TRBV28 CASSFRAGGYTF TGTGCCAGCAGTTTCAGGGCAGGTGGCTACACCTTC
. TRBJ1-1 . TRBV7-3 CASSNNRGAEAFF TGTGCCAGCAGCAACAACAGAGGAGCTGAAGCTTTCTTT
. TRBJ1-5 once TRBV28 CASSLTVVQPQHF TGTGCCAGCAGTTTGACCGTGGTTCAGCCCCAGCATTTT
. TRBJ1-6 . TRBV13 CASSPDSVSPLHF TGTGCCAGCAGCCCGGACAGCGTCTCACCCCTCCACTTT
TRBD1 TRBJ1-2 . TRBV30 CAWIRGQGAYLGRGYTF TGTGCCTGGATCCGCGGACAGGGGGCCTACCTCGGACGTGGCTACACCTTC